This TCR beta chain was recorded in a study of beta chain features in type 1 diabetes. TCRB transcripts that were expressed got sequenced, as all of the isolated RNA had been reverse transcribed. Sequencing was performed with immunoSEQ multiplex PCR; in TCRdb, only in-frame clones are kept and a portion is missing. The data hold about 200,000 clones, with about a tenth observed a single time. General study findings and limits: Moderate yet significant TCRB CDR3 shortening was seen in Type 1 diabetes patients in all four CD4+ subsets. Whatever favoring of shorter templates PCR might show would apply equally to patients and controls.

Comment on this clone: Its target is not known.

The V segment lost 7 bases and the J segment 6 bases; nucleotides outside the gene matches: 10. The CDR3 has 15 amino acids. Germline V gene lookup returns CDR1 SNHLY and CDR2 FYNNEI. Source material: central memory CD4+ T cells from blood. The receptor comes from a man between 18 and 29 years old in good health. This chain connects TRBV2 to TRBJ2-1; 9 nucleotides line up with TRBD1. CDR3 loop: CASTLPGQGVNEQFF. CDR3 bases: TGTGCCAGCACCCTACCGGGACAGGGAGTCAATGAGCAGTTCTTC.